This TCR beta chain came from a study of cytomegalovirus exposure and HLA in healthy donors. General study results and limits: In a later analysis, several top co-occurrence clusters appeared linked to parvovirus B19, influenza, CMV and Epstein-Barr virus. Associated with cytomegalovirus, according to the listing, were fewer than 200 TCR beta chains. With later analysis, a missense DCLRE1C variant became linked to TCR beta V- and J-gene trimming.

The ends lost 2 bases at V and 6 bases at J; junction bases unmatched: 3. Looked up from germline, CDR1 is MNHNS and CDR2 is SASEGT. CDR3 length: 15 amino acids. For this clone: No antigen is known for it.

Amplification used 60 Vbeta primers and 13 Jbeta primers. Authors' methods: Later, 65 million to 85 million unique TCR beta chains were counted in an analysis, and about 12 million of them were shared. The protocol was immunoSEQ multiplex PCR, while the TCRdb copy is restricted to in-frame clones and leaves out a portion. V and J calls and clone size are copied from that table; D and trimming were computed from the DNA. The profile covers about 140,000 clones, with around 65% appearing a single time and around 1.8% taken by the ten largest. Material for sequencing was PBMCs. The TCR comes from a male donor in good health and CMV-seronegative. The chain links TRBV6-1 to TRBJ1-6; 8 bases are shared with TRBD1. CDR3 residues: CASSEQGAPNSPLHF. The DNA for the CDR3 is TGTGCCAGCAGTGAACAGGGGGCGCCTAATTCACCCCTCCACTTT.